This entry describes one T cell receptor beta chain. The data stem from a study of CD8 T cells in Susac syndrome. Reverse transcription of roughly 0.5 to 1 ug RNA was performed with random hexamers. TCRdb used MiXCR to reprocess the immunoSEQ multiplex PCR reads, holding one entry per CDR3 protein. This sample has about 180,000 distinct CDR3 sequences, with approximately 95% found just once. The receptor comes from a human donor with multiple sclerosis. The specimen was CD8+ T cells from PBMCs.

Here the CDR3 reads CASQAGGLNTEAFF. The DNA of the CDR3 is TGTGCCAGCCAAGCAGGGGGCTTGAACACTGAAGCTTTCTTT. The rearrangement links TRBV9 to TRBJ1-1; 8 positions match TRBD1. The CDR3 consists of 14 residues. V lost 7 bases and J lost 0; bases outside the gene matches: 5. In germline, CDR1 is SGDLS, CDR2 YYNGEE.